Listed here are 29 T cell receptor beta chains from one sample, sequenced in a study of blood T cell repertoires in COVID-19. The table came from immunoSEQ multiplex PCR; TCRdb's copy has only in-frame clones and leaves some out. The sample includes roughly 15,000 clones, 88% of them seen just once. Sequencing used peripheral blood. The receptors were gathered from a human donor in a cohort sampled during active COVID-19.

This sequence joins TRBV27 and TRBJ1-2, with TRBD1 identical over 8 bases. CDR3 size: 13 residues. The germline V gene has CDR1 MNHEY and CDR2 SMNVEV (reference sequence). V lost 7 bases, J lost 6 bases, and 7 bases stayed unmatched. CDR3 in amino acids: CASKPQGADGYTF. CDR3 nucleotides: TGTGCCAGCAAACCCCAGGGGGCGGATGGCTACACCTTC.

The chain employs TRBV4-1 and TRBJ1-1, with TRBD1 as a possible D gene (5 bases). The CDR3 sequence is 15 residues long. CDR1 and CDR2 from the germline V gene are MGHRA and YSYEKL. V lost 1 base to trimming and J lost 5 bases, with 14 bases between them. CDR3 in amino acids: CASSQAGGWGTEAFF. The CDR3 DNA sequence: TGCGCCAGCAGCCAAGCCGGGGGGTGGGGAACTGAAGCTTTCTTT.

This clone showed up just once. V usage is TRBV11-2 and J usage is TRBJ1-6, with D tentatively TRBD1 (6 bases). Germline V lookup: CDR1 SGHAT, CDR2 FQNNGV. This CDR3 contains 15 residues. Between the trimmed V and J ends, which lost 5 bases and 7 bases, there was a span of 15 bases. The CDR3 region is CASSPAGGPNSPLHF. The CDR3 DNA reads TGTGCCAGCAGCCCGGCGGGGGGCCCCAATTCACCCCTCCACTTT.

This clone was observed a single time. The CDR3 here is CASSPHRSEQYF. In DNA, the CDR3 is TGTGCCAGCAGTCCACATCGCTCCGAGCAGTACTTC. The V and J genes are TRBV12-3 or TRBV12-4 and TRBJ2-7; D uncertain. This CDR3 has 12 amino acids. V lost 5 bases and J 6 bases, leaving 11 bases between the germline ends.

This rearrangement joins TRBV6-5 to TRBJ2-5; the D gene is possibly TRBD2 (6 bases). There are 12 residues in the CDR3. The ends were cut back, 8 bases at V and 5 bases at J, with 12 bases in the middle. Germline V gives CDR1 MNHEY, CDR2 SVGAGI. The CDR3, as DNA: TGTGCCAGCCGACTAGTGTATGAGACCCAGTACTTC. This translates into CASRLVYETQYF.

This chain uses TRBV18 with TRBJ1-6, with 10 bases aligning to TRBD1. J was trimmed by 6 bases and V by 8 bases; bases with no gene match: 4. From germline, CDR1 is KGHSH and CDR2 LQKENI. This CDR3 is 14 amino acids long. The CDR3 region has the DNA TGTGCCAGCGGAGGGGACAGGGGTAATTCACCCCTCCACTTT. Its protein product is CASGGDRGNSPLHF.

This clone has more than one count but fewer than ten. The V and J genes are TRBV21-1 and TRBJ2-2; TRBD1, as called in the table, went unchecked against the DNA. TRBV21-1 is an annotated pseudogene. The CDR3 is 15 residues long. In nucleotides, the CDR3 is TGTGCCAGCAGCGGGCAGGGCCAGGACACCGGGGAGCTGTTTTTT. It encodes CASSGQGQDTGELFF.

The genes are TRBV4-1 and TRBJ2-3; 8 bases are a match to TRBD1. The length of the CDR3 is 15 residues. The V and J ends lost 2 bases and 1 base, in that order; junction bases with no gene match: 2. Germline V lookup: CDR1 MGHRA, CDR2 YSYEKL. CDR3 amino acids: CASSQRDRRTDTQYF. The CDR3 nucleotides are TGCGCCAGCAGCCAACGGGACAGGCGCACAGATACGCAGTATTTT.

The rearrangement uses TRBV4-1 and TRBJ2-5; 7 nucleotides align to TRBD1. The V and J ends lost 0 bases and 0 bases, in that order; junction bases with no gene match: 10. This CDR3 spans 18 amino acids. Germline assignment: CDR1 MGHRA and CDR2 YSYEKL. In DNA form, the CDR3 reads TGCGCCAGCAGCCAAGACCCCGGACAGGCCGGGTACCAAGAGACCCAGTACTTC. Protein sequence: CASSQDPGQAGYQETQYF.

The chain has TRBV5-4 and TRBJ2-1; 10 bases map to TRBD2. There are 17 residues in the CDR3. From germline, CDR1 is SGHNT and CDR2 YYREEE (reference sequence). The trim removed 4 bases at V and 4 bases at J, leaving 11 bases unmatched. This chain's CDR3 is CASSPQPSSGSYNEQFF. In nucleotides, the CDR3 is TGTGCCAGCAGCCCTCAACCCTCTAGCGGGAGTTACAATGAGCAGTTCTTC.

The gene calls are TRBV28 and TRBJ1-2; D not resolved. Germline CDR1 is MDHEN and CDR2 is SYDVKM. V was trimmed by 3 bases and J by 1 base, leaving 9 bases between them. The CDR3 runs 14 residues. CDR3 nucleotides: TGTGCCAGCAGTTTCGATAAACTTAACTATGGCTACACCTTC. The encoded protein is CASSFDKLNYGYTF.

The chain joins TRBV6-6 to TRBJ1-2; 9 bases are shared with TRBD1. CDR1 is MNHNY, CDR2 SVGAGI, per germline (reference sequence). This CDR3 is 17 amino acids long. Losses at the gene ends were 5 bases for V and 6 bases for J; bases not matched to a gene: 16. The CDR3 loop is CASSRSLQGARGDGYTF. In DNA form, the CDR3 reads TGTGCCAGCAGTCGGTCCTTACAGGGGGCGAGGGGAGATGGCTACACCTTC.

In DNA, the CDR3 is TGTGCCAGCAGCGTAGGGGCAGGGTTGGATTCACCCCTCCACTTT. Residues: CASSVGAGLDSPLHF. The V gene is TRBV9, the J gene TRBJ1-6, with D perhaps TRBD1 (5 bases). V shed 0 bases and J shed 8 bases, with 12 bases lying between them. Germline lookup yields CDR1 SGDLS and CDR2 YYNGEE. The CDR3 is 15 residues long.

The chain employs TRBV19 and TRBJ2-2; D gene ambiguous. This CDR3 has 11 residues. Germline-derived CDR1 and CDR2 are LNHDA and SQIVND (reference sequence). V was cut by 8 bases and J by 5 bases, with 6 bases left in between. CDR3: CASSVTGELFF. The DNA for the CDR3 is TGTGCCAGTTCCGTGACCGGGGAGCTGTTTTTT.

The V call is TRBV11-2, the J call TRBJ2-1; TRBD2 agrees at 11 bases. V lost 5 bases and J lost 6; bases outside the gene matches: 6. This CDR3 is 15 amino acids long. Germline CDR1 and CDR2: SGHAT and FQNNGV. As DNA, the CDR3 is TGTGCCAGCAGCCCCGTAGCGGGAGGGACCAATGAGCAGTTCTTC. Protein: CASSPVAGGTNEQFF.

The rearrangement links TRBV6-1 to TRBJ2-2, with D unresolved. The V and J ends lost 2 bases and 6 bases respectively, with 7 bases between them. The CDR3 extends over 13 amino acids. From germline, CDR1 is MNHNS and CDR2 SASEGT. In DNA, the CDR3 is TGTGCCAGCAGTGAAAGTAGTGCCGGGGAGCTGTTTTTT. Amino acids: CASSESSAGELFF.

CDR3 loop: CASSHLAGASTDTQYF. In nucleotides, the CDR3 is TGCGCCAGCAGCCACCTAGCGGGAGCAAGCACAGATACGCAGTATTTT. J is TRBJ2-3 and V is TRBV4-1; 10 bases fit TRBD2. The CDR3 extends over 16 amino acids. Trimming cost V 3 bases and J 0 bases; bases outside gene matches: 3. CDR1 and CDR2 (germline): MGHRA, YSYEKL.

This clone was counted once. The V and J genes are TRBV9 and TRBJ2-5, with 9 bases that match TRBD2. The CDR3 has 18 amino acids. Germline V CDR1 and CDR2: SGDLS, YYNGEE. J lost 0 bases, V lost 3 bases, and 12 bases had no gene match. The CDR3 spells CASSGAGGPSRYQETQYF. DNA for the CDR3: TGTGCCAGCAGCGGAGCGGGAGGACCCTCTAGATACCAAGAGACCCAGTACTTC.

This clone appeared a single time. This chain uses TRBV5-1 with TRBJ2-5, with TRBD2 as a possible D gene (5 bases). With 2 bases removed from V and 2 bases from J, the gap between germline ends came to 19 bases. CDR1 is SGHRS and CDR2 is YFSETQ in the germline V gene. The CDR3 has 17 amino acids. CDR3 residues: CASSFWPGGWQQETQYF. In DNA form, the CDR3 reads TGCGCCAGCAGCTTCTGGCCAGGCGGGTGGCAACAAGAGACCCAGTACTTC.

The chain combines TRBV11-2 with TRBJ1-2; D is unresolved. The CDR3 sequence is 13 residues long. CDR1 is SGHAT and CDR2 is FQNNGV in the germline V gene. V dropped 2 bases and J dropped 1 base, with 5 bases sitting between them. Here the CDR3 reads CASSLTDNYGYTF. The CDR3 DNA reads TGTGCCAGCAGCTTAACAGATAACTATGGCTACACCTTC.

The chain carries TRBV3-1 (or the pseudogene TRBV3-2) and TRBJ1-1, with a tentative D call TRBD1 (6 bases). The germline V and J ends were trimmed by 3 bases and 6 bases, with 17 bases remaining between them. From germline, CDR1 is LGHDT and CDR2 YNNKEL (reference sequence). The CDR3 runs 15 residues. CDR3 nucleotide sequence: TGTGCCAGCAGCCACTCAAGGGGGAGGGTCGCTGAAGCTTTCTTT. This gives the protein CASSHSRGRVAEAFF.

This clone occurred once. This CDR3 is CASSLGKGRQGPNYGYTF. The CDR3 bases are TGTGCCAGCAGCTTAGGAAAGGGTCGACAGGGCCCGAACTATGGCTACACCTTC. The chain uses TRBV11-3 and TRBJ1-2; 7 bases align to TRBD1. CDR1 is SGHNT, CDR2 YENEEA, per germline. J gave up 2 bases and V 1 base, and 13 bases lay outside the gene matches. CDR3 length: 18 amino acids.

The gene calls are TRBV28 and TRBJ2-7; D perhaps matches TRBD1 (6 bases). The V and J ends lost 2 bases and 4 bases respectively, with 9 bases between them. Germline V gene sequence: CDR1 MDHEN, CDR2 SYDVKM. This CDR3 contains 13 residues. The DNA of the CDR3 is TGTGCCAGCAGTTTAGTAACAGGGTACGAGCAGTACTTC. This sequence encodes CASSLVTGYEQYF. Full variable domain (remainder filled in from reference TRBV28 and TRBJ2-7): DVKVTQSSRYLVKRTGEKVFLECVQDMDHENMFWYRQDPGLGLRLIYFSYDVKMKEKGDIPEGYSVSREKKERFSLILESASTNQTSMYLCASSLVTGYEQYFGPGTRLTVT.

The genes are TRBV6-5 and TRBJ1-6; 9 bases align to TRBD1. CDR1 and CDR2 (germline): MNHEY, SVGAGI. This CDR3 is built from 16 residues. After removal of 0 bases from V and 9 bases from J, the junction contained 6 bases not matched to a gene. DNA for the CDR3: TGTGCCAGCAGTTACTCGATGGGACAGGGAGGTTCACCCCTCCACTTT. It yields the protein CASSYSMGQGGSPLHF.

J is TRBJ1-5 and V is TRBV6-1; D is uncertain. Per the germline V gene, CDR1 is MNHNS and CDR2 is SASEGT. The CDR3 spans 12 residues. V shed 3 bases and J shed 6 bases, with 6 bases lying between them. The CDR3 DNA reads TGTGCCAGCAGTGACGTGTTTCAGCCCCAGCATTTT. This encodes CASSDVFQPQHF.

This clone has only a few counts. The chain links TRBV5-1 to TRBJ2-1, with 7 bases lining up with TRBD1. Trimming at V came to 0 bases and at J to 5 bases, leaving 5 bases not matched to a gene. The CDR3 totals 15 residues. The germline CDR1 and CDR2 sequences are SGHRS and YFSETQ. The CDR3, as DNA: TGCGCCAGCAGCTTGGATGGGACAGAGAACAATGAGCAGTTCTTC. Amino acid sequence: CASSLDGTENNEQFF.

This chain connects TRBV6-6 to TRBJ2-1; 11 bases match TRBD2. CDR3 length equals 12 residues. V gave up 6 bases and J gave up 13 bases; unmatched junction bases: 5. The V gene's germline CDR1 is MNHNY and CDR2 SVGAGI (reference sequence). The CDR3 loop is CASRRLAGIQFF. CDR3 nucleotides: TGTGCCAGCAGAAGACTAGCGGGAATTCAGTTCTTC.

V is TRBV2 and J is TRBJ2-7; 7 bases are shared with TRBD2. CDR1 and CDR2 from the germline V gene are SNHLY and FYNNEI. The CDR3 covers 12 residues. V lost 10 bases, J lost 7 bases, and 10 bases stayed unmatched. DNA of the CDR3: TGTGCCAACCACAGGCAGGGAGGGGAGCAGTACTTC. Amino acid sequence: CANHRQGGEQYF.

CDR3 amino acids: CASSSSMTRTNTEAFF. The CDR3 DNA follows: TGTGCCAGCAGCTCTAGCATGACACGGACGAACACTGAAGCTTTCTTT. The chain carries TRBV11-2 and TRBJ1-1; the D is unclear. Germline V gives CDR1 SGHAT, CDR2 FQNNGV. CDR3 length: 16 amino acids. Trimming stripped 4 bases from V and 1 base from J, with 16 bases between.